This is a list of T cell receptor beta chains from one sample in a study of T cell changes during pregnancy in multiple sclerosis. The repertoire was sequenced with immunoSEQ multiplex PCR; TCRdb's copy has only in-frame clones and lacks some. The sample includes 60,000 to 90,000 clones, 75% to 90% of them seen just once. Sequenced material: peripheral blood, taken before pregnancy. The source of these receptors is a female donor with multiple sclerosis, enrolled in a pregnancy study. The CDR3 runs from the conserved cysteine through the conserved F or W. Each record gives: D gene, clone size, V gene, J gene, CDR3 DNA, CDR3 protein. The D gene is left open where the match is weak. Part of the rows lack a size; the others show once, few, many or a class for expanded clones.

d_gene: TRBD1
abundance: -
v_gene: TRBV5-1
j_gene: TRBJ1-1
CDR3nt: TGCGCCAGCAGCAGGGACAGGGCCCCAATAATGCCACCTGAAGCTTTCTTT
CDR3aa: CASSRDRAPIMPPEAFF

d_gene: TRBD1
abundance: -
v_gene: TRBV15
j_gene: TRBJ2-1
CDR3nt: TGTGCCACCAGCAGACAACAGGGGTCCCCTTACAATGAGCAGTTCTTC
CDR3aa: CATSRQQGSPYNEQFF

d_gene: TRBD2
abundance: -
v_gene: TRBV10-3
j_gene: TRBJ2-1
CDR3nt: TGTGCCACTAGGACTAGCGGGGGGGCCTACAATGAGCAGTTCTTC
CDR3aa: CATRTSGGAYNEQFF

d_gene: -
abundance: -
v_gene: TRBV5-1
j_gene: TRBJ2-1
CDR3nt: TGCGCCAGCACCGTCCAGGGCTCCTACAATGAGCAGTTCTTC
CDR3aa: CASTVQGSYNEQFF

d_gene: -
abundance: -
v_gene: TRBV5-6
j_gene: TRBJ2-5
CDR3nt: TGTGCCAGCAGCTTTCTCCAGGGGGAGACCCAGTACTTC
CDR3aa: CASSFLQGETQYF

d_gene: TRBD1
abundance: -
v_gene: TRBV4-3
j_gene: TRBJ1-2
CDR3nt: TGCGCCAGCAGCCAGGAACAGGGGCGCCTAGATGGCTACACCTTC
CDR3aa: CASSQEQGRLDGYTF

d_gene: TRBD1
abundance: once
v_gene: TRBV5-1
j_gene: TRBJ2-3
CDR3nt: TGCGCCAGCAACATTGGGGACAGGGACCAGTACACAGATACGCAGTATTTT
CDR3aa: CASNIGDRDQYTDTQYF

d_gene: TRBD1
abundance: -
v_gene: TRBV2
j_gene: TRBJ1-1
CDR3nt: TGTGCCAGCAGTAGAAACAGGGGGCTGGACACTGAAGCTTTCTTT
CDR3aa: CASSRNRGLDTEAFF

d_gene: -
abundance: -
v_gene: TRBV10-1
j_gene: TRBJ2-7
CDR3nt: TGCGCCAGCAGTGGGGAACAGGGTGGGACCTACGAGCAGTACTTC
CDR3aa: CASSGEQGGTYEQYF

d_gene: -
abundance: -
v_gene: TRBV19
j_gene: TRBJ1-6
CDR3nt: TGTGCCAGTAGGTCGGGGATCTATAATTCACCCCTCCACTTT
CDR3aa: CASRSGIYNSPLHF

d_gene: TRBD2
abundance: -
v_gene: TRBV4-3
j_gene: TRBJ2-3
CDR3nt: TGCGCCAGCAGCCTCCGGACTAGCGGGGGGGGAACAGATACGCAGTATTTT
CDR3aa: CASSLRTSGGGTDTQYF

d_gene: -
abundance: -
v_gene: TRBV5-5
j_gene: TRBJ1-2
CDR3nt: TGTGCCAGCAGCTTAGACACTAACTATGGCTACACCTTC
CDR3aa: CASSLDTNYGYTF

d_gene: -
abundance: -
v_gene: TRBV5-1
j_gene: TRBJ1-2
CDR3nt: TGCGCCAGCAGCTTCGGATGGGCACTTCCTAACTATGGCTACACCTTC
CDR3aa: CASSFGWALPNYGYTF

d_gene: TRBD1
abundance: -
v_gene: TRBV4-1
j_gene: TRBJ1-2
CDR3nt: TGCGCCAGCAGCCGACTGGGAGCTGGACAGGGGGCGTATGGCTACACCTTC
CDR3aa: CASSRLGAGQGAYGYTF

d_gene: -
abundance: -
v_gene: TRBV5-1
j_gene: TRBJ1-2
CDR3nt: TGCGCCAGCAGCCCCGGGGTAAACTATGGCTACACCTTC
CDR3aa: CASSPGVNYGYTF

d_gene: -
abundance: -
v_gene: TRBV5-1
j_gene: TRBJ1-5
CDR3nt: TGCGCCAGCAGCCCTGGTCTGGGAGGAGGCAATCAGCCCCAGCATTTT
CDR3aa: CASSPGLGGGNQPQHF

d_gene: -
abundance: few
v_gene: TRBV2
j_gene: TRBJ2-1
CDR3nt: TGTGCCAGCGGTTCCGAGCGGTACAATGAGCAGTTCTTC
CDR3aa: CASGSERYNEQFF

d_gene: TRBD1
abundance: -
v_gene: TRBV9
j_gene: TRBJ1-4
CDR3nt: TGTGCCAGCAGCTTAGGACAGGGCAACGAAAAACTGTTTTTT
CDR3aa: CASSLGQGNEKLFF

d_gene: -
abundance: -
v_gene: TRBV4-1
j_gene: TRBJ1-2
CDR3nt: TGCGCCAGCAGCCAAGGGCAGGGCCCCTATGGCTACACCTTC
CDR3aa: CASSQGQGPYGYTF

d_gene: -
abundance: once
v_gene: TRBV6-6
j_gene: TRBJ1-2
CDR3nt: TGTGCCAGCAGTTACACTACAGGGCACTATGGCTACACCTTC
CDR3aa: CASSYTTGHYGYTF

d_gene: -
abundance: -
v_gene: TRBV10-3
j_gene: TRBJ2-5
CDR3nt: TGTGCCATCAGCCCGAGGTCAAACCAAGAGACCCAGTACTTC
CDR3aa: CAISPRSNQETQYF

d_gene: TRBD1
abundance: -
v_gene: TRBV4-3
j_gene: TRBJ2-2
CDR3nt: TGCGCCAGCAGCCCAGGGACAGGGTCGGGCGACACCGGGGAGCTGTTTTTT
CDR3aa: CASSPGTGSGDTGELFF

d_gene: -
abundance: few
v_gene: TRBV10-2
j_gene: TRBJ1-2
CDR3nt: TGCGCCAGCAGCAGACAGGCATCTGCATCTGGCTACACCTTC
CDR3aa: CASSRQASASGYTF

d_gene: -
abundance: once
v_gene: TRBV5-6
j_gene: TRBJ1-2
CDR3nt: TGTGCCAGCAGCCTAGGGGCATGGGGGGACTACACCTTC
CDR3aa: CASSLGAWGDYTF

d_gene: TRBD2
abundance: -
v_gene: TRBV9
j_gene: TRBJ2-1
CDR3nt: TGTGCCAGCAGCGTAGAGGCGGGGGCCTACAATGAGCAGTTCTTC
CDR3aa: CASSVEAGAYNEQFF

d_gene: -
abundance: -
v_gene: TRBV6-1
j_gene: TRBJ1-5
CDR3nt: TGTGCCAGCAGTCTAAGCGGGGTACAGCCCCAGCATTTT
CDR3aa: CASSLSGVQPQHF

d_gene: -
abundance: once
v_gene: TRBV7-3
j_gene: TRBJ1-1
CDR3nt: TGTGCCAGCAGATCGGGGAGAGAGAACACTGAAGCTTTCTTT
CDR3aa: CASRSGRENTEAFF

d_gene: -
abundance: -
v_gene: TRBV2
j_gene: TRBJ2-7
CDR3nt: TGTGCCAGCAGTGAAGGGGGCCAAGTGCCCCCAAGGGACTTC
CDR3aa: CASSEGGQVPPRDF

d_gene: TRBD1
abundance: -
v_gene: TRBV18
j_gene: TRBJ2-7
CDR3nt: TGTGCCAGCTCACCCTCTCTGGACAGGGGGGAGCAGTACTTC
CDR3aa: CASSPSLDRGEQYF

d_gene: TRBD1
abundance: -
v_gene: TRBV10-3
j_gene: TRBJ2-3
CDR3nt: TGTGCCATCAGTGAGTGGGACAGTCGAGATACGCAGTATTTT
CDR3aa: CAISEWDSRDTQYF

d_gene: -
abundance: -
v_gene: TRBV5-1
j_gene: TRBJ1-1
CDR3nt: TGCGCCAGCAGCGCAGGAACAGGGAGGGTGGGAGACACTGAAGCTTTCTTT
CDR3aa: CASSAGTGRVGDTEAFF

d_gene: TRBD2
abundance: once
v_gene: TRBV2
j_gene: TRBJ2-2
CDR3nt: TGTGCCAGCAGGGGAGGGGCTAGCGGGGCCGGGGAGCTGTTTTTT
CDR3aa: CASRGGASGAGELFF

d_gene: -
abundance: -
v_gene: TRBV7-9
j_gene: TRBJ1-1
CDR3nt: TGTGCCATTCGGGGTTGGAACACTGAAGCTTTCTTT
CDR3aa: CAIRGWNTEAFF

d_gene: -
abundance: once
v_gene: TRBV27
j_gene: TRBJ2-6
CDR3nt: TGTGCCAGCAGTTCAGGCCCAGGTGGCTCTGGGGCCAACGTCCTGACTTTC
CDR3aa: CASSSGPGGSGANVLTF

d_gene: -
abundance: -
v_gene: TRBV9
j_gene: TRBJ2-2
CDR3nt: TGTGCCAGCAGCGTAGAAGAGTACAGAGCGAACACCGGGGAGCTGTTTTTT
CDR3aa: CASSVEEYRANTGELFF

d_gene: -
abundance: -
v_gene: TRBV5-1
j_gene: TRBJ2-5
CDR3nt: TGCGCCAGCAGCTCGCCCTTGGGACTGCAAGAGACCCAGTACTTC
CDR3aa: CASSSPLGLQETQYF

d_gene: -
abundance: once
v_gene: TRBV10-3
j_gene: TRBJ2-5
CDR3nt: TGTGCCATCAGTGAAGCCGACGGACTAAAAGAGACCCAGTACTTC
CDR3aa: CAISEADGLKETQYF

d_gene: TRBD1
abundance: -
v_gene: TRBV18
j_gene: TRBJ1-5
CDR3nt: TGTGCCAGCTCACCAACGACAGGGGGGATTGGTCAGCCCCAGCATTTT
CDR3aa: CASSPTTGGIGQPQHF

d_gene: -
abundance: -
v_gene: TRBV7-8
j_gene: TRBJ1-6
CDR3nt: TGTGCCAGCAGCTTAGCGGGCAGGGGTCAAAATTCACCCCTCCACTTT
CDR3aa: CASSLAGRGQNSPLHF

d_gene: -
abundance: -
v_gene: TRBV9
j_gene: TRBJ2-7
CDR3nt: TGTGCCAGCAGCGTAGTCGGCGGCTCCTACGAGCAGTACTTC
CDR3aa: CASSVVGGSYEQYF

d_gene: -
abundance: -
v_gene: TRBV27
j_gene: TRBJ1-3
CDR3nt: TGTGCCAGCAGTCGGGGAAACACCATATATTTT
CDR3aa: CASSRGNTIYF

d_gene: -
abundance: -
v_gene: TRBV7-9
j_gene: TRBJ1-6
CDR3nt: TGTGCCAGCTCCAGAGCGGGTAATTCACCCCTCCACTTT
CDR3aa: CASSRAGNSPLHF

d_gene: TRBD2
abundance: -
v_gene: TRBV7-6
j_gene: TRBJ2-2
CDR3nt: TGTGCCAGCAGCTTATGGGATAGCGGGGGGACCGGAGAGCTGTTTTTT
CDR3aa: CASSLWDSGGTGELFF

d_gene: -
abundance: -
v_gene: TRBV15
j_gene: TRBJ2-5
CDR3nt: TGTGCCACCAGCAGTAGGAAGGGGGGGGAGACCCAGTACTTC
CDR3aa: CATSSRKGGETQYF

d_gene: -
abundance: -
v_gene: TRBV5-1
j_gene: TRBJ2-5
CDR3nt: TGCGCCAGCAGCTTGGCCGGGGGGACAGGCCAAGAGACCCAGTACTTC
CDR3aa: CASSLAGGTGQETQYF

d_gene: -
abundance: -
v_gene: TRBV29-1
j_gene: TRBJ1-3
CDR3nt: TGCAGCGTTCAGGGGTTTGCTGGAAACACCATATATTTT
CDR3aa: CSVQGFAGNTIYF

d_gene: -
abundance: -
v_gene: TRBV7-8
j_gene: TRBJ1-1
CDR3nt: TGTGCCAGCAGCTTCGGGATGAACACTGAAGCTTTCTTT
CDR3aa: CASSFGMNTEAFF

d_gene: TRBD1
abundance: -
v_gene: TRBV7-8
j_gene: TRBJ1-3
CDR3nt: TGTGCCAGCAGCATCCGGGACAGGCCGATCTCTGGAAACACCATATATTTT
CDR3aa: CASSIRDRPISGNTIYF

d_gene: -
abundance: -
v_gene: TRBV4-1
j_gene: TRBJ2-7
CDR3nt: TGCGCCAGCAAAAGGCTTTTGACTGAGTACTACGAGCAGTACTTC
CDR3aa: CASKRLLTEYYEQYF

d_gene: TRBD2
abundance: once
v_gene: TRBV6-1
j_gene: TRBJ2-3
CDR3nt: TGTGCCAGCAGCATTCAGCGGGGGACCACAGATACGCAGTATTTT
CDR3aa: CASSIQRGTTDTQYF

d_gene: -
abundance: -
v_gene: TRBV7-7
j_gene: TRBJ2-5
CDR3nt: TGTGCTAGCAGCTTAGGGGGGACACCTCAAGAGACCCAGTACTTC
CDR3aa: CASSLGGTPQETQYF

d_gene: -
abundance: once
v_gene: TRBV6-5
j_gene: TRBJ1-1
CDR3nt: TGTGCCAGCAGTTACTACGGCAGGGGATGGGAGACTGAAGCTTTCTTT
CDR3aa: CASSYYGRGWETEAFF

d_gene: -
abundance: once
v_gene: TRBV5-4
j_gene: TRBJ2-7
CDR3nt: TGTGCCAGCAGCGCTAACCAGGGGTCCTACGAGCAGTACTTC
CDR3aa: CASSANQGSYEQYF

d_gene: -
abundance: once
v_gene: TRBV9
j_gene: TRBJ2-3
CDR3nt: TGTGCCAGCAGCGTTAGGGAGGTCCGCACAGATACGCAGTATTTT
CDR3aa: CASSVREVRTDTQYF

d_gene: TRBD2
abundance: -
v_gene: TRBV9
j_gene: TRBJ2-1
CDR3nt: TGTGCCAGCAGCGCCGAATCGGGGGGGGCCATGAATGAGCAGTTCTTC
CDR3aa: CASSAESGGAMNEQFF

d_gene: -
abundance: -
v_gene: TRBV5-1
j_gene: TRBJ2-1
CDR3nt: TGCGCCAGCAGCCCACAAGCGATAGCGTGGTACAATGAGCAGTTCTTC
CDR3aa: CASSPQAIAWYNEQFF

d_gene: -
abundance: -
v_gene: TRBV11-2
j_gene: TRBJ1-2
CDR3nt: TGTGCCAGCAGCCGAGCAACAGGAATCTATGGCTACACCTTC
CDR3aa: CASSRATGIYGYTF

d_gene: TRBD2
abundance: -
v_gene: TRBV6-1
j_gene: TRBJ2-3
CDR3nt: TGTGCCAGCAGCGGGGGGGCCAGGGATACGCAGTATTTT
CDR3aa: CASSGGARDTQYF

d_gene: TRBD1
abundance: -
v_gene: TRBV27
j_gene: TRBJ1-4
CDR3nt: TGTGCCAGCAAACAGGACAGGTATAATGAAAAACTGTTTTTT
CDR3aa: CASKQDRYNEKLFF